This entry lists 22 T cell receptor beta chains sequenced from one sample in a study of monozygotic twins with inflammatory bowel disease. TCRdb re-called the 5' RACE reads and gives one entry per CDR3 protein, without DNA. The sample holds roughly 320,000 distinct CDR3 sequences. Sequenced material: blood. Receptors originate from a human donor with ulcerative colitis or Crohn's disease, or a healthy co-twin of an affected twin (not recorded which).

V and J are TRBV9 and TRBJ2-1. Germline V CDR1 and CDR2: SGDLS, YYNGEE. The CDR3 sequence is 13 residues long. This CDR3 reads CASSVGLAGEQFF.

The rearrangement joins TRBV24-1 to TRBJ2-2; TCRdb's D call, TRBD1, is unchecked because there is no DNA. The CDR3 covers 17 residues. Germline V gene lookup returns CDR1 KGHDR and CDR2 SFDVKD. Here the CDR3 reads CATSDPIGQGNTGELFF.

The chain uses TRBV12-3 or TRBV12-4 and TRBJ2-2. The CDR3 runs to 15 residues. This chain's CDR3 is CASSLVDLNTGELFF.

J is TRBJ2-5 and V is TRBV7-2; there is no DNA to check the TCRdb D call of TRBD1. This CDR3 has 16 residues. Germline CDR1 SGHTA, CDR2 FQGNSA. CDR3 sequence: CASSPDRGQEQETQYF. Using reference TRBV7-2 and TRBJ2-5 for the parts outside the CDR3, the full variable domain is GAGVSQSPSNKVTEKGKDVELRCDPISGHTALYWYRQSLGQGLEFLIYFQGNSAPDKSGLPSDRFSAERTGGSVSTLTIQRTQQEDSAVYLCASSPDRGQEQETQYFGPGTRLLVL.

The rearrangement uses TRBV9 and TRBJ2-3. This CDR3 has 15 residues. From germline, CDR1 is SGDLS and CDR2 YYNGEE. CDR3 residues: CASSGLATYTDTQYF.

The chain recombines TRBV28 with TRBJ2-3; checking the TCRdb D call of TRBD2 is not possible without DNA. The length of the CDR3 is 15 residues. Germline V gene sequence: CDR1 MDHEN, CDR2 SYDVKM. The CDR3 spells CASSTLAGVVDTQYF.

The CDR3 is CASSTYGGATNEKLFF. The rearrangement uses TRBV19 and TRBJ1-4; there is no DNA to check the TCRdb D call of TRBD1. The CDR3 has 16 residues. The germline V gene has CDR1 LNHDA and CDR2 SQIVND (reference sequence).

The chain recombines TRBV6-5 with TRBJ2-2; with no DNA, the TCRdb D assignment of TRBD1 cannot be verified. The CDR3 sequence is 19 residues long. Germline V gene lookup returns CDR1 MNHEY and CDR2 SVGAGI. CDR3 sequence reads: CASSYKTTGTGLFTGELFF.

The CDR3 loop reads CASSAGTGAPNTEAFF. The genes are TRBV3-1 and TRBJ1-1; the D gene TCRdb calls, TRBD1, cannot be checked with no DNA. Germline lookup yields CDR1 LGHDT and CDR2 YNNKEL (reference sequence). This CDR3 spans 16 amino acids.

The V gene is TRBV7-2, the J gene TRBJ2-7. Germline V gives CDR1 SGHTA, CDR2 FQGNSA. This CDR3 contains 14 residues. The CDR3 sequence: CASSLHGFSYEQYF.

This chain uses TRBV5-1 with TRBJ1-4; TCRdb lists TRBD1, though no DNA is available to test this call. Germline V gene lookup returns CDR1 SGHRS and CDR2 YFSETQ. This CDR3 spans 16 amino acids. The CDR3 sequence: CASSLASGTGGGKLFF. The full variable domain, rest sourced from reference TRBV5-1 and TRBJ1-4, is KAGVTQTPRYLIKTRGQQVTLSCSPISGHRSVSWYQQTPGQGLQFLFEYFSETQRNKGNFPGRFSGRQFSNSRSEMNVSTLELGDSALYLCASSLASGTGGGKLFFGSGTQLSVL.

V is TRBV7-2 and J is TRBJ1-4; TCRdb's assignment of TRBD1 cannot be checked, as there is no DNA. Germline V gene lookup returns CDR1 SGHTA and CDR2 FQGNSA. The CDR3 sequence is 16 residues long. CDR3 in amino acids: CASSLDRMGQSEKLFF.

This chain uses TRBV20-1 with TRBJ2-1; the D call from TCRdb, TRBD2, cannot be confirmed without DNA. The CDR3 is 12 amino acids. The germline CDR1 and CDR2 sequences are DFQATT and SNEGSKA (reference sequence). CDR3 sequence: CSATLAFDEQFF.

V and J are TRBV6-2 or TRBV6-3 and TRBJ2-1; the TRBD2 assignment by TCRdb is unverifiable without DNA. There are 16 residues in the CDR3. Germline V gives CDR1 MNHEY, CDR2 SVGEGT. CDR3 protein: CASSSPALKRYNEQFF.

The gene calls are TRBV20-1 and TRBJ1-3; TCRdb names TRBD1, which stays unverified in the absence of DNA. Germline lookup yields CDR1 DFQATT and CDR2 SNEGSKA (reference sequence). The CDR3 has 15 amino acids. The CDR3: CSARLGQGGGNTIYF.

This sequence joins TRBV7-2 and TRBJ1-6. Germline V gene data show CDR1 as SGHTA and CDR2 as FQGNSA. This CDR3 spans 13 amino acids. The CDR3 sequence is CASSLGMVSPLHF.

The chain couples TRBV7-3 to TRBJ2-1; TCRdb reports TRBD1, a call that lacks DNA to check it against. Germline V gene lookup returns CDR1 SGHTA and CDR2 FQGTGA. The CDR3 length is 13 residues. CDR3 protein: CASSSSGMREQFF.

This sequence joins TRBV5-1 and TRBJ2-5; TCRdb outputs TRBD1, but without DNA this stays unchecked. The CDR3 loop spans 18 amino acids. CDR1 SGHRS and CDR2 YFSETQ come from the germline V gene. Here the CDR3 reads CASSLAVGAGAQQETQYF.

The chain recombines TRBV5-1 with TRBJ1-6; with no DNA, the TCRdb D assignment of TRBD1 cannot be verified. CDR1 and CDR2 (germline): SGHRS, YFSETQ. This CDR3 region has 16 residues. The CDR3 loop is CASNREPSSYNSPLHF.

The chain employs TRBV14 and TRBJ1-1; the D gene TCRdb calls, TRBD1, cannot be checked with no DNA. This CDR3 spans 16 amino acids. Germline values: CDR1 SGHDN, CDR2 FVKESK. The CDR3 region is CASSQSPNRENTEAFF. The full variable domain, completed using reference TRBV14 and TRBJ1-1, is EAGVTQFPSHSVIEKGQTVTLRCDPISGHDNLYWYRRVMGKEIKFLLHFVKESKQDESGMPNNRFLAERTGGTYSTLKVQPAELEDSGVYFCASSQSPNRENTEAFFGQGTRLTVV.

This sequence joins TRBV5-1 and TRBJ1-2; TCRdb returns TRBD1, unconfirmable since there is no DNA. Germline CDR1 and CDR2: SGHRS and YFSETQ. This CDR3 spans 14 amino acids. CDR3 in amino acids: CASRTTGDGYGYTF. The full variable domain, in which reference TRBV5-1 and TRBJ1-2 provide the parts outside the CDR3, is KAGVTQTPRYLIKTRGQQVTLSCSPISGHRSVSWYQQTPGQGLQFLFEYFSETQRNKGNFPGRFSGRQFSNSRSEMNVSTLELGDSALYLCASRTTGDGYGYTFGSGTRLTVV.

V is TRBV7-9 and J is TRBJ1-2. The CDR3 is 13 amino acids. Germline V gene sequence: CDR1 SEHNR, CDR2 FQNEAQ (reference sequence). The CDR3 is CASSLGVSYGYTF. Full variable domain (missing parts from reference TRBV7-9 and TRBJ1-2): DTGVSQNPRHKITKRGQNVTFRCDPISEHNRLYWYRQTLGQGPEFLTYFQNEAQLEKSRLLSDRFSAERPKGSFSTLEIQRTEQGDSAMYLCASSLGVSYGYTFGSGTRLTVV.